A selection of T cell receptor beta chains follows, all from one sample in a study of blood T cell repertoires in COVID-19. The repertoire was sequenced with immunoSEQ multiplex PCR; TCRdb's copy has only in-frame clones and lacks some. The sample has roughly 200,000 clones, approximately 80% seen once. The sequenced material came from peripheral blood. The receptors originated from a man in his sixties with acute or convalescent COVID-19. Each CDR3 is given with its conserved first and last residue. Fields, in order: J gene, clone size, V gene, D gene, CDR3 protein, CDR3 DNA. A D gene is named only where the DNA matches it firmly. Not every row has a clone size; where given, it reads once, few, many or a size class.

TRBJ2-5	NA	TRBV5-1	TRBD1	CASSLGPPRGQGTQETQYF	TGCGCCAGCAGCTTGGGCCCTCCCCGTGGACAGGGGACGCAAGAGACCCAGTACTTC
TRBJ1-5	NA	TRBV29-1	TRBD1	CSARDRDNQPQHF	TGCAGCGCCCGGGACAGGGACAATCAGCCCCAGCATTTT
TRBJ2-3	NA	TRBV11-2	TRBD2	CASSLGLAGAASTDTQYF	TGTGCCAGCAGCTTAGGATTAGCGGGGGCCGCTAGCACAGATACGCAGTATTTT
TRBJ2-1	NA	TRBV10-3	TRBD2	CAISNEGGLAAHNEQFF	TGTGCCATCAGCAATGAGGGTGGACTAGCGGCTCACAATGAGCAGTTCTTC
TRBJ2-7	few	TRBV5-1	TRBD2	CASSLEGLASYEQYF	TGCGCCAGCAGCTTGGAAGGACTAGCGTCCTACGAGCAGTACTTC
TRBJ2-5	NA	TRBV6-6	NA	CASSPTSDIHQGWKTQYF	TGTGCCAGCAGTCCGACGTCCGATATACACCAGGGCTGGAAGACCCAGTACTTC
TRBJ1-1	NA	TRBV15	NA	CATSRDRAGRAFF	TGTGCCACCAGCAGAGATCGGGCAGGGCGAGCTTTCTTT
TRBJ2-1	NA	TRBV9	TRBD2	CASSVAGRGGYNEQFF	TGTGCCAGCAGCGTAGCAGGGCGGGGGGGATACAATGAGCAGTTCTTC
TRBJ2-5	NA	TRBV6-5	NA	CASSVLASGETQYF	TGTGCCAGCAGCGTTCTAGCTTCGGGTGAGACCCAGTACTTC
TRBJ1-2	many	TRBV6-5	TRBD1	CASGSGTAYGYTF	TGTGCCAGCGGATCCGGGACAGCCTATGGCTACACCTTC
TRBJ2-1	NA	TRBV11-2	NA	CASSLAGNTWYNEQFF	TGTGCCAGCAGCTTAGCGGGGAATACTTGGTACAATGAGCAGTTCTTC
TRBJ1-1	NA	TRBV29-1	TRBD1	CSVVGQGVTEAFF	TGCAGCGTTGTGGGACAGGGTGTCACTGAAGCTTTCTTT
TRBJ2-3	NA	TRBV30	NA	CACRLTSGESDTQYF	TGTGCCTGCAGGTTGACGAGCGGAGAATCAGATACGCAGTATTTT
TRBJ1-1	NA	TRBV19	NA	CASSMTGQGSNTEAFF	TGTGCCAGTAGTATGACAGGTCAGGGCTCGAACACTGAAGCTTTCTTT
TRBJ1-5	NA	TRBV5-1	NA	CASSLEAGSYQPQHF	TGCGCCAGCAGCTTGGAAGCAGGATCGTATCAGCCCCAGCATTTT
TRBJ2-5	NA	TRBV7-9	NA	CASSLDGGQEPQYF	TGTGCCAGCAGCTTAGACGGCGGACAAGAGCCCCAGTACTTC
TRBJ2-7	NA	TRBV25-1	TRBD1	CASSEGQGVYEQYF	TGTGCCAGCAGTGAGGGACAGGGAGTATACGAGCAGTACTTC
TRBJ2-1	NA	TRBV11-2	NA	CASSSRGYEQFF	TGTGCCAGCAGCTCTAGGGGTTATGAGCAGTTCTTC
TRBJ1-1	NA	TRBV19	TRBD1	CASSKTGDNTEAFF	TGTGCCAGTAGTAAGACAGGGGATAACACTGAAGCTTTCTTT
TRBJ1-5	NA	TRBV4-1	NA	CASSQVGGHSNQPQHF	TGCGCCAGCAGCCAAGTCGGGGGGCATAGCAATCAGCCCCAGCATTTT
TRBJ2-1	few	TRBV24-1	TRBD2	CATRAASGRRNEQFF	TGTGCCACCAGAGCGGCTAGCGGGAGAAGAAATGAGCAGTTCTTC
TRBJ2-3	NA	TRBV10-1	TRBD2	CASKVRLAGGLTDTQYF	TGCGCCAGCAAGGTGAGACTAGCGGGGGGTCTCACAGATACGCAGTATTTT
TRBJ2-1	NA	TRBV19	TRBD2	CASSMWGRAVGGAYNEQFF	TGTGCCAGTAGTATGTGGGGGAGGGCGGTCGGAGGAGCCTACAATGAGCAGTTCTTC
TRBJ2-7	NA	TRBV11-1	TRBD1	CASSPVDRVTYEQYF	TGTGCCAGCAGCCCAGTGGACAGGGTAACCTACGAGCAGTACTTC
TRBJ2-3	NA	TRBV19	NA	CASSVRPQGSDTQYF	TGTGCCAGTAGTGTACGACCCCAGGGATCAGATACGCAGTATTTT
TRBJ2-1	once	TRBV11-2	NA	CASSLDRLSGLYNEQFF	TGTGCCAGCAGCTTAGATCGATTGAGCGGGCTCTACAATGAGCAGTTCTTC
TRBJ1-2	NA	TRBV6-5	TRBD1	CATRQGAKGYTF	TGTGCCACCAGACAGGGGGCGAAGGGCTACACCTTC
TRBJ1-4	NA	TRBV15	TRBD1	CATSRVRGRVEKLFF	TGTGCCACCAGCAGAGTCAGGGGGCGCGTTGAAAAACTGTTTTTT
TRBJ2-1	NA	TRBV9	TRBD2	CASSVAKAGGKNEQFF	TGTGCCAGCAGCGTAGCGAAGGCGGGAGGGAAAAATGAGCAGTTCTTC
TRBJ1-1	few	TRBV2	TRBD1	CASSGRQGNTEAFF	TGTGCCAGCAGCGGCAGACAGGGGAACACTGAAGCTTTCTTT
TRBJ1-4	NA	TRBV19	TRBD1	CASKPGQGYEKLFF	TGTGCCAGCAAACCGGGACAGGGGTATGAAAAACTGTTTTTT
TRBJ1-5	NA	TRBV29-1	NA	CSVRGSPNQPQHF	TGCAGCGTCCGAGGTTCCCCAAATCAGCCCCAGCATTTT
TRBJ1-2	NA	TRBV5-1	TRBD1	CASSRDRDYGYTF	TGCGCCAGCAGCCGAGACAGGGACTATGGCTACACCTTC
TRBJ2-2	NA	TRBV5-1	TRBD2	CASSLEAGGPTGELFF	TGCGCCAGCAGCTTAGAAGCGGGGGGGCCCACCGGGGAGCTGTTTTTT
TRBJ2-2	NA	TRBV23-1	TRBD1	CARPGTGVRGSQLNTGELFF	TGCGCCAGGCCCGGGACAGGGGTCCGGGGAAGCCAACTCAACACCGGGGAGCTGTTTTTT
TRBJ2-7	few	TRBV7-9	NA	CASSLVQLTSYEQYF	TGTGCCAGCAGCTTAGTCCAGTTAACCTCCTACGAGCAGTACTTC
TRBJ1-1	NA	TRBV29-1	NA	CSGHLSGTEAFF	TGCAGCGGCCACCTAAGCGGCACTGAAGCTTTCTTT